Here is one T cell receptor beta chain with its context. TCRdb's copy holds only in-frame clones and misses some; the assay was immunoSEQ multiplex PCR. The sample includes about 80,000 clones, approximately 85% seen only once; the top ten take 9.6%. This sample was taken from a study of blood T cell repertoires in COVID-19. Study in general: PBMCs, B-cell-depleted T cells, or T cells were the source of the cDNA or gDNA that made up the material.

Germline V gene sequence: CDR1 GTSNPN, CDR2 SVGIG (reference sequence). V lost 4 bases to trimming and J lost 1 base, with 10 bases between them. CDR3 length: 13 amino acids. It was during active infection that Seattle patients were enrolled and then longitudinally followed. The clonotype was recovered from a man between 45 and 60 years old with COVID-19, enrolled during active disease. Sequencing was performed on peripheral blood. V and J are TRBV30 and TRBJ1-1, with D tentatively TRBD1 (5 bases). CDR3 DNA sequence: TGTGCCTGGACATGGGGGGGGAACACTGAAGCTTTCTTT. Translated, it gives CAWTWGGNTEAFF.